A selection of T cell receptor beta chains follows, all from one sample in a study of response to subunit inactivated influenza vaccine. TCRdb used MiXCR to reprocess the RT-PCR reads, holding one entry per CDR3 protein. The data show about 700,000 distinct CDR3 sequences, with approximately 15% seen just once and 6.5% to 8.5% held by the top ten. This specimen was PBMCs from blood, taken about 14 days before vaccination. The source is a man aged 45-60 years who received an inactivated influenza vaccine. Each CDR3 is given with its conserved first and last residue. Each record gives: J gene, V gene, D gene, clone size, CDR3 protein, CDR3 DNA. D genes are given only for firm matches. A clone size is listed for some rows: how often the clone was seen (once, few, many), or a class if it is expanded.

TRBJ1-6 | TRBV5-6 | NA | many | CASSLQGFVYNSPLHF | TGTGCCAGCAGCTTGCAGGGATTCGTATATAATTCACCCCTCCACTTT
TRBJ2-1 | TRBV6-5 | NA | NA | CASSYSEGVSSNEQFF | TGTGCCAGCAGTTACTCGGAGGGAGTAAGTTCAAATGAGCAGTTCTTC
TRBJ2-3 | TRBV11-2 | NA | few | CASSQSRAADTQYF | TGTGCCAGCAGCCAAAGCCGGGCCGCAGATACGCAGTATTTT
TRBJ2-3 | TRBV20-1 | TRBD2 | few | CSARDGGGTDSTDTQYF | TGCAGTGCTAGAGATGGCGGGGGGACCGATAGCACAGATACGCAGTATTTT
TRBJ2-3 | TRBV6-4 | NA | few | CASTRTPGTSIQYF | TGTGCCAGCACCCGCACCCCAGGGACCTCCATTCAGTATTTT
TRBJ2-7 | TRBV12-3/TRBV12-4 | NA | few | CASSLTAGYEQYF | TGTGCCAGCAGTTTAACAGCGGGTTACGAGCAGTACTTC
TRBJ2-7 | TRBV12-3/TRBV12-4 | TRBD2 | many | CASSRLAGYEQYF | TGTGCCAGCAGTCGACTAGCGGGCTACGAGCAGTACTTC
TRBJ2-7 | TRBV7-9 | TRBD2 | many | CASSYIAGLSSYEQYF | TGTGCCAGCAGTTATATAGCGGGACTGAGCTCCTACGAGCAGTACTTC
TRBJ2-1 | TRBV6-2/TRBV6-3 | TRBD2 | few | CASSSYLAANYYNEQFF | TGTGCCAGCAGTTCTTACCTAGCGGCCAACTACTACAATGAGCAGTTCTTC
TRBJ2-7 | TRBV6-2/TRBV6-3 | TRBD2 | once | CASSRPTSGDSYEQYF | TGTGCCAGCAGTCGGCCGACTAGCGGGGATTCCTACGAGCAGTACTTC